The clone carrying this T cell receptor beta chain has ten or more counts. Its target is not known. The CDR3 has 16 residues. V lost 1 base, J lost 5 bases, and 8 bases stayed unmatched. Looked up from germline, CDR1 is DFQATT and CDR2 is SNEGSKA (reference sequence). The data were taken from a study of T cells after yellow fever vaccination. TCR cDNA, made by 5'RACE template switching, carried an added universal primer site and UMIs. TCRdb recomputed calls from the 5' RACE reads with MiXCR, one row per CDR3 protein. The sample shows around 250,000 distinct CDR3 sequences, about 7% of them seen only once. Study-level findings and limits: Although the secondary response was weaker, it peaked faster, at day 5 versus 15.

This receptor was taken from a man younger than 40 who received the YFV17D yellow fever vaccine. This chain uses TRBV20-1 with TRBJ2-5; TRBD2 agrees at 12 bases. Sequenced material: CD4+ T cells sorted from PBMCs, taken 15 days after the yellow fever booster vaccination. The CDR3 loop is CSARGSSGRAQETQYF. The CDR3 DNA is TGCAGTGCTAGAGGTTCTAGCGGGAGGGCCCAGGAGACCCAGTACTTC.